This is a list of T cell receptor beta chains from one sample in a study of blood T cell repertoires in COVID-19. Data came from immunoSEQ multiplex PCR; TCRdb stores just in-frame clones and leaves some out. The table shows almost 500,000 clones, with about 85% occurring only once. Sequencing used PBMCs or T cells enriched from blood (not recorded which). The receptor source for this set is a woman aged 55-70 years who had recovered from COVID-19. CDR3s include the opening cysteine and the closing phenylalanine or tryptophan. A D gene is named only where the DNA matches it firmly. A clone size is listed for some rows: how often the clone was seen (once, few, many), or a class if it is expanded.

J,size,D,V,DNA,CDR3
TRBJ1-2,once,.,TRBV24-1,TGTGCCACCAGTGATCCAAGGGGGACGGGCTATGGCTACACCTTC,CATSDPRGTGYGYTF
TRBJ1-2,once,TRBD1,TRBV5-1,TGCGCCAGCAGCGCCGGGACAGGGTACTATGGCTACACCTTC,CASSAGTGYYGYTF
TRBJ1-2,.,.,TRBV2,TGTGCCAGCAGTGGGGCAAACTATGGCTACACCTTC,CASSGANYGYTF
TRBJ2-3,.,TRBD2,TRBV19,TGTGCCAGTCTTGATGGGGGGGTAGGAGATACGCAGTATTTT,CASLDGGVGDTQYF
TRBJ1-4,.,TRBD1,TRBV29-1,TGCAGCGTTGGACAGGGGGCCTCTAATGAAAAACTGTTTTTT,CSVGQGASNEKLFF
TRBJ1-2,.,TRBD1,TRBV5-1,TGCGCCAGCAGCACGGACAGGGTCCATGGCTACACCTTC,CASSTDRVHGYTF
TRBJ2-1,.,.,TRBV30,TGTGCCTGGAGTGTAAACCCCAGCGTATACTACAATGAGCAGTTCTTC,CAWSVNPSVYYNEQFF
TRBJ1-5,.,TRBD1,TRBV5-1,TGCGCCAGCAGCGCGGGGACAGGGGGTAATCAGCCCCAGCATTTT,CASSAGTGGNQPQHF
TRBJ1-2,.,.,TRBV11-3,TGTGCCAGCAGCTTAGACAGGGGTGGCTACACCTTC,CASSLDRGGYTF
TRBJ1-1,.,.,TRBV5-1,TGCGCCAGCAGCTTGGTTGGGACACCGAACACTGAAGCTTTCTTT,CASSLVGTPNTEAFF
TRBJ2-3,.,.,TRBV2,TGTGCCATCTTACAGGACCTGGATACGCAGTATTTT,CAILQDLDTQYF
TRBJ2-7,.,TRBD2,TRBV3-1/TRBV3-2,TGTGCCAGCAGCCGGATAGCGGGGGAAACCTACGAGCAGTACTTC,CASSRIAGETYEQYF
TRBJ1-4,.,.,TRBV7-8,TGTGCCAGCAGCATTCTGGGGGGGCAGCTGTTTTTT,CASSILGGQLFF
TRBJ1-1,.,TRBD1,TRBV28,TGTGCCAGCACCCCAGGACAGGGGCACGCCAACACTGAAGCTTTCTTT,CASTPGQGHANTEAFF
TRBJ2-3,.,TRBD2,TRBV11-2,TGTGCCAGCAGCCTTATTGGGACTAGAGACACAGATACGCAGTATTTT,CASSLIGTRDTDTQYF
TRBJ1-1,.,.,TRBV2,TGTGCCAGCAGCGCACTGACAGTGAACACTGAAGCTTTCTTT,CASSALTVNTEAFF
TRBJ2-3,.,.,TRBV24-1,TGTGCCACCAGTGACTCCAGGGTTACAGATACGCAGTATTTT,CATSDSRVTDTQYF
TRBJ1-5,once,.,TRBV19,TGTGCCAGTAGCCGGGAAGGAGGAGGGCTGAGCAATCAGCCCCAGCATTTT,CASSREGGGLSNQPQHF
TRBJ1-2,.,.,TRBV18,TGTGCCAGCTCACCACCGCCGGCAGGAAACTATGGCTACACCTTC,CASSPPPAGNYGYTF
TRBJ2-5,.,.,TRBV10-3,TGTGCCATCAGTGAGTCTCCCGGGAAAGAGACCCAGTACTTC,CAISESPGKETQYF
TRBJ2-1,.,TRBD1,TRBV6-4,TGTGCCAGCAGTTCCGGGACAGGGTATGAGCAGTTCTTC,CASSSGTGYEQFF
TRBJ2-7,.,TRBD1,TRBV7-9,TGTGCCAGCAGCAACCTCTTACAGGGGAGAATCTACGAGCAGTACTTC,CASSNLLQGRIYEQYF
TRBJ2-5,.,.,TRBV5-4,TGTGCCAGCAGCTTGACAGGGGCGGGGAAAGAGACCCAGTACTTC,CASSLTGAGKETQYF
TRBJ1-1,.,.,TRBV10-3,TGTGCCATCAGTGAGCTCAGGGGTTTATTGGGCACTGAAGCTTTCTTT,CAISELRGLLGTEAFF
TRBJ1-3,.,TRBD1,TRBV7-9,TGTGCCAGCAGCTCCGGGACAGGGACTGGAAACACCATATATTTT,CASSSGTGTGNTIYF
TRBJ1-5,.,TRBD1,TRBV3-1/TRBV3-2,TGTGCCAGCGCGCCGGGGACAGCAAGCAATCAGCCCCAGCATTTT,CASAPGTASNQPQHF
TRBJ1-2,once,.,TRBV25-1,TGTGCCAGCAGTGAATTTGGGGCCGGCAACTATGGCTACACCTTC,CASSEFGAGNYGYTF
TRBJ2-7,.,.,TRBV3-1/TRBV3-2,TGTGCCAGCAGCCAAGCATTGACTACGGGCTCCTACGAGCAGTACTTC,CASSQALTTGSYEQYF
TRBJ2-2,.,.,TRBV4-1,TGCGCCAGCAGCCGCCAGGGTTTAAACACCGGGGAGCTGTTTTTT,CASSRQGLNTGELFF